What follows is one T cell receptor beta chain and its context. This clone was recorded many times. Its antigen target is currently unknown. The sample holds no much larger clone one base away, and base qualities are not on file. The data are from a study of blood T cell repertoires in COVID-19 (TCRdb year 2020). Study-level background: Samples covering the acute and convalescent phases of COVID-19 were provided by collaborators in the United States, Italy and Spain. Where available, HLA class I and class II types were obtained from metadata supplied by the sample provider rather than from assay-based typing. The samples were drawn from the first 160 participants of the ongoing ImmuneRACE study and from 950 to 1,500 subjects provided by 6 global collaborators. The material from the prospective study consisted of cDNA or gDNA derived from T cells, B-cell-depleted T cells, or PBMCs. The repertoires were released in a freely available public database intended as a resource for research on the immune response to SARS-CoV-2. A de-identified subject ID, COVID-19 status, age in years and sex were almost always included in the sample metadata. The dataset comprised deeply sampled blood TCRbeta repertoires from subjects exposed to, actively infected with, or recovered from COVID-19.

V gives up 5 bases and J gives up 1 base, and the segment between their germline ends measures 8 bases. The CDR3 measures 14 amino acids from cysteine to phenylalanine. Kept here is only the CDR3 DNA, which spans 42 bases and is read in frame from base 1. The germline V gene provides CDR1 SGHTA and CDR2 FQGNSA. Overall results and qualifications from the work: The quantity of clinical and demographic metadata differed by source and by participant and was supplied without curation.

Participants in the prospective study were enrolled through a virtual design, were aged roughly 18 to 90 years, and lived in some 24 United States geographic areas. In the prospective study, cohorts were assigned on the basis of participant-reported clinical history obtained from a screening survey and a study questionnaire. For ImmuneRACE Cohort 3, a participant was defined as recovered based on two consecutive negative NP/OP PCR tests, clearance by a healthcare professional, or resolution of symptoms. In the prospective study, whole blood, serum and a nasopharyngeal or oropharyngeal swab were collected from each participant by mobile phlebotomists. Prospective study participants could optionally give additional blood draws and questionnaires over a roughly 2-month period. Before DNA extraction, prospective study blood samples were shipped either frozen or at room temperature. The immunoSEQ Assay, a bias-controlled multiplex PCR, was used to amplify TCRbeta CDR3 regions from genomic DNA. Turning to the authors' computational methods: Within the assay, amplification of reference gene primers was used to estimate how many nucleated cells each sample contained. Sequence reads were collapsed and filtered to measure the absolute abundance of every unique TCRbeta CDR3 rearrangement. For each sample, productive Simpson clonality was calculated as the square root of Simpson's diversity index over productive rearrangements. Here the immuneACCESS table is served through TCRdb, limited to in-frame sequences with V and J called. Missing clones are a known gap in these copies; in checked studies unresolved V genes cover under half, and the rest lacks a known reason. The V and J calls and clone size come from that table; D and trimming were worked out from the DNA. For this sample the table gives 200,000 to 250,000 clones, of which approximately 80% were detected only once. The ten largest account for about 2% of the sample.

The sequence is built from TRBV7-2 and TRBJ2-2, with no confidently assigned D gene. Material for sequencing was PBMCs or T cells enriched from blood (not recorded which). This sequence was found in a man in his sixties who had recovered from COVID-19. The CDR3 region has the sequence CASSPRQNTGELFF. DNA sequence: TGTGCCAGCAGCCCGAGACAGAACACCGGGGAGCTGTTTTTT.